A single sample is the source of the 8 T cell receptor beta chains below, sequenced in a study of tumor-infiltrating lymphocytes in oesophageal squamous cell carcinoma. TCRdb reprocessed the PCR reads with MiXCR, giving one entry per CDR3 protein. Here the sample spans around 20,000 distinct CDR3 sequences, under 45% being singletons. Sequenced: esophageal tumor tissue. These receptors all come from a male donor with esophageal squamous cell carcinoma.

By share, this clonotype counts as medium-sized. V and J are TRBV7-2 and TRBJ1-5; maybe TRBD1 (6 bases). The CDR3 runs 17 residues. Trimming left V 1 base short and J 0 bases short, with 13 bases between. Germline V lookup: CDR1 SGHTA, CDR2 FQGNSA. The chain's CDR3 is CASSLGSLGASNQPQHF. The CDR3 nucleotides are TGTGCCAGCAGCTTAGGTTCGTTGGGGGCTAGCAATCAGCCCCAGCATTTT.

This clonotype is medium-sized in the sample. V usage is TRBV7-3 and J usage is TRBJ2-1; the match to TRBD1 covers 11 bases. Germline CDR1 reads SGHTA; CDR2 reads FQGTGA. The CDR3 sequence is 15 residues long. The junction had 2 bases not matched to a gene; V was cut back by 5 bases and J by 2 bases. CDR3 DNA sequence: TGTGCCAGCAGCAAGGGACAGGGGGCCTACAATGAGCAGTTCTTC. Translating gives CASSKGQGAYNEQFF. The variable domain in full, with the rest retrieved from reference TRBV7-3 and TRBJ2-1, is GAGVSQTPSNKVTEKGKYVELRCDPISGHTALYWYRQSLGQGPEFLIYFQGTGAADDSGLPNDRFFAVRPEGSVSTLKIQRTERGDSAVYLCASSKGQGAYNEQFFGPGTRLTVL.

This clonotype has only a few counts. CDR3 bases: TGTGCCAGCAGCTTAAACTGGGAGGAGACCCAGTACTTC. This codes for CASSLNWEETQYF. The chain has TRBV7-2 and TRBJ2-3; D is perhaps TRBD2 (5 bases). TRBJ2-5 matches the DNA end more closely, so the J call is doubtful. Germline V gene lookup returns CDR1 SGHTA and CDR2 FQGNSA. The CDR3 length is 13 residues.

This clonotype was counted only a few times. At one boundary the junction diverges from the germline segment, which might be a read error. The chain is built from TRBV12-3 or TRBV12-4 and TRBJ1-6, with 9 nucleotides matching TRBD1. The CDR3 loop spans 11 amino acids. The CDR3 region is CASSPTGQGGF. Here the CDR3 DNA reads TGTGCCAGCAGTCCTACGGGACAGGGAGGCTTT.

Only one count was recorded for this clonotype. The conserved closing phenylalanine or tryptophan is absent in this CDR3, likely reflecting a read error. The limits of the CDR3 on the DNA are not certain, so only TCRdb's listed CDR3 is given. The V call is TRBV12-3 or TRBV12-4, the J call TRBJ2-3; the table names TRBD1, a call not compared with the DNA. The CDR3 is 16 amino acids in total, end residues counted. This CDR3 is CASRLGPSAGEQYFGP.

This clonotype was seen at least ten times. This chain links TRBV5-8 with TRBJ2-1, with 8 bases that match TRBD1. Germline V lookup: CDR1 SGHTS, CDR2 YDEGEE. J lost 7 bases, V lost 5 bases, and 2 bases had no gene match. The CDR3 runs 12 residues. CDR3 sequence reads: CASRRQGNEQFF. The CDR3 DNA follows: TGTGCCAGCAGACGACAGGGGAATGAGCAGTTCTTC.

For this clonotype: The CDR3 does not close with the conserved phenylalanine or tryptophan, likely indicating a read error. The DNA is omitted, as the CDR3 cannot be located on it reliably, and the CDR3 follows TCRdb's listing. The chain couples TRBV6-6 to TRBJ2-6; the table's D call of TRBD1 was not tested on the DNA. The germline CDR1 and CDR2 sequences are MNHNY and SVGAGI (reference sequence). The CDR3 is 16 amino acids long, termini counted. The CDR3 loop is CASSYSKRGDIQYFGA.

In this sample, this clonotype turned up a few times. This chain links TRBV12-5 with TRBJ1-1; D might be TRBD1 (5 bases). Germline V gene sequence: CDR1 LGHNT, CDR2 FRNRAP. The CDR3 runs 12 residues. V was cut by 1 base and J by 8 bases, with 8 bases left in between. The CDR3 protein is CASGLGGGEAFF. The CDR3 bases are TGTGCTAGTGGTTTGGGGGGCGGCGAAGCTTTCTTT.